This note documents a single TCR beta chain sequence. The antigen remains undetermined. The assay was immunoSEQ multiplex PCR, and TCRdb's table has in-frame clones only and misses some. This sample has about 65,000 clones, with roughly 79% found just once. The CDR3 loop spans 13 amino acids. The V gene's germline CDR1 is SNHLY and CDR2 FYNNEI. The V and J ends lost 6 bases and 1 base respectively, with 9 bases between them. Time point: week 35, safety follow-up. Doses consisted of 300 ug of mutant IDH1 20-mer peptide each, paired with topical imiquimod. Patients had eight vaccinations, in weeks 1, 3, 5, 7, 11, 15, 19 and 23. The data were taken from a study of a mutant IDH1 vaccine in newly diagnosed glioma. The wider study: Therapy received beforehand was radiotherapy, temozolomide, or both, with most patients given both.

The clonotype was recovered from a man aged 35-49 years with glioma. The chain is built from TRBV2 and TRBJ1-1; D ambiguous. The sequences come from PBMCs, collected from a glioma patient whose treatment included an IDH1 peptide vaccine. CDR3 nucleotide sequence: TGTGCCAGCAGCCCTCGACGGAACACTGAAGCTTTCTTT. Translation gives CASSPRRNTEAFF.